The entry below describes one T cell receptor (beta chain). The data derive from a study of PD-1 blockade in mismatch repair-deficient tumors. V dropped 5 bases and J dropped 5 bases, with 18 bases sitting between them. This CDR3 region has 14 residues. The V gene's germline CDR1 is GTSNPN and CDR2 SVGIG (reference sequence). Sequenced by immunoSEQ multiplex PCR; TCRdb stores in-frame clones only, minus some. The sample lists around 40,000 clones; roughly 85% were seen once. The sample was peripheral blood, taken approximately 1.5 years after starting pembrolizumab. This clonotype was obtained from an adult with mismatch repair-deficient cancer. The chain recombines TRBV30 with TRBJ2-5, with D uncertain. CDR3 residues: CAWSEGLVGETQYF. The DNA for the CDR3 is TGTGCCTGGTCAGAAGGGTTAGTTGGTGAGACCCAGTACTTC. Full variable domain (outside the CDR3, taken from reference TRBV30 and TRBJ2-5): SQTIHQWPATLVQPVGSPLSLECTVEGTSNPNLYWYRQAAGRGLQLLFYSVGIGQISSEVPQNLSASRPQDRQFILSSKKLLLSDSGFYLCAWSEGLVGETQYFGPGTRLLVL.